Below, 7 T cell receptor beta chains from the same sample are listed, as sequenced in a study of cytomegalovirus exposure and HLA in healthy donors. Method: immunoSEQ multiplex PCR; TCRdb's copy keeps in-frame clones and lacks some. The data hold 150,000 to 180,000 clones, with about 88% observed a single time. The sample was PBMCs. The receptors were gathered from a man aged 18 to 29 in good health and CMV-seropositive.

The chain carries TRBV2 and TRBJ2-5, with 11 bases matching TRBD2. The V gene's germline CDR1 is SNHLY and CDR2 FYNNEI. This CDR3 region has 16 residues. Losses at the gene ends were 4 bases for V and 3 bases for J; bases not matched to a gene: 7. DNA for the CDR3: TGTGCCAGCAGTGGCCTAGCGGGAGGTCGGGAAGAGACCCAGTACTTC. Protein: CASSGLAGGREETQYF.

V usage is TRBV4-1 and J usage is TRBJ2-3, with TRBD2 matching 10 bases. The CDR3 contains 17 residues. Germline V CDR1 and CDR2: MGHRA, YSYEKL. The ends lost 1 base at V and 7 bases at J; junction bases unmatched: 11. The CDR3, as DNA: TGCGCCAGCAGCCAAGGGAGAGCGGGGGGGAGCCTAAATACGCAGTATTTT. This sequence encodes CASSQGRAGGSLNTQYF.

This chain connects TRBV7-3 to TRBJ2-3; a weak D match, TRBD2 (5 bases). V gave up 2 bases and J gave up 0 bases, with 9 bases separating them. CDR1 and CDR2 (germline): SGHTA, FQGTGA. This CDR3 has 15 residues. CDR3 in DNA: TGTGCCAGCAGCTTAGGACGGACTAGCACAGATACGCAGTATTTT. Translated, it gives CASSLGRTSTDTQYF.

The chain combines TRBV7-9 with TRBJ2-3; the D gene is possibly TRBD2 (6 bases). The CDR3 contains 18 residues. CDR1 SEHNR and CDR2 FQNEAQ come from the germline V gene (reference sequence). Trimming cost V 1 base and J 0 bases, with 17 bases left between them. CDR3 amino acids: CASSLDSTWGVSTDTQYF. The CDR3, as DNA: TGTGCCAGCAGCTTAGACTCCACTTGGGGGGTTAGCACAGATACGCAGTATTTT.

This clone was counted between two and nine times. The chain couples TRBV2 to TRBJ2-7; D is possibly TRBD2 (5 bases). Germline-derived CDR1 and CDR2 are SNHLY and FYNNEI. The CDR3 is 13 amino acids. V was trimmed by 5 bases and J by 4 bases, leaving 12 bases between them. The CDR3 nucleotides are TGTGCCAGCAGTCTCTCGGGAAGGTACGAGCAGTACTTC. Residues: CASSLSGRYEQYF. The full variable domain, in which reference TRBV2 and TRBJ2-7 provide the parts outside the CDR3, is EPEVTQTPSHQVTQMGQEVILRCVPISNHLYFYWYRQILGQKVEFLVSFYNNEISEKSEIFDDQFSVERPDGSNFTLKIRSTKLEDSAMYFCASSLSGRYEQYFGPGTRLTVT.

CDR3 sequence (DNA): TGTGCCAGCAGCAGCCCCTCCAGGGGGCCTGCATACTCCTATAATTCACCCCTCCACTTT. Its translation: CASSSPSRGPAYSYNSPLHF. The rearrangement joins TRBV21-1 to TRBJ1-6; TRBD1 is the table's D call, not checked against the DNA. TRBV21-1 corresponds to a pseudogene. This CDR3 region has 20 residues.

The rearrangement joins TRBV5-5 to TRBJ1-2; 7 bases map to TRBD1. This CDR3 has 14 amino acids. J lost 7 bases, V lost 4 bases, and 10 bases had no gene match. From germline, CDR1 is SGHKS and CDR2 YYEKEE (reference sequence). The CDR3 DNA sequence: TGTGCCAGCAGCCCGACAGGGCAGGTGGGTGGCTACACCTTC. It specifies CASSPTGQVGGYTF.